These 20 T cell receptor beta chains were sequenced from one sample in a study of STAT5B mutations in CD4+ large granular lymphocyte leukemia (dated 2022 in TCRdb). Receptor amplification or capture employed the immunoSEQ multiplex PCR assay. TCRdb took this table from immuneACCESS and kept in-frame rearrangements with V and J called. Such tables lack part of the clones; where checked against another copy, unresolved V genes explain under half of the gap, and the rest is unexplained. This sample has nearly 35,000 clones in its table, and roughly four fifths of those were observed once. Roughly 2% of the sample goes to the ten largest clones. Source material: CD4+ T cells from blood buffy coats. These receptors were collected from a human donor in good health.

This sequence joins TRBV6-5 and TRBJ2-1, with D maybe TRBD2 (6 bases). V was trimmed by 2 bases and J by 0 bases, leaving 8 bases between them. The CDR3 has 15 amino acids. CDR1 and CDR2 from the germline V gene are MNHEY and SVGAGI. This chain's CDR3 is CASSYGGSSYNEQFF. CDR3 sequence (DNA): TGTGCCAGCAGTTACGGGGGGAGCTCCTACAATGAGCAGTTCTTC.

This chain links TRBV6-5 with TRBJ1-5; D might be TRBD1 (5 bases). This CDR3 has 13 amino acids. CDR1 is MNHEY and CDR2 is SVGAGI in the germline V gene. V was clipped by 7 bases and J by 0 bases, with 7 bases between them. CDR3 residues: CASKRGSNQPQHF. In DNA, the CDR3 is TGTGCCAGCAAAAGGGGTAGCAATCAGCCCCAGCATTTT.

This clone was seen a few times. The rearrangement uses TRBV7-9 and TRBJ1-4, with TRBD1 matching over 8 bases. Germline CDR1 reads SEHNR; CDR2 reads FQNEAQ (reference sequence). V dropped 5 bases and J dropped 6; count of bases not matched to a gene: 8. This CDR3 is 15 amino acids long. Here the CDR3 reads CASSPSRGRDEKLFF. DNA for the CDR3: TGTGCCAGCAGCCCCTCCAGGGGGCGGGATGAAAAACTGTTTTTT.

This clone came up a few times. The V and J genes are TRBV25-1 and TRBJ2-7; weak D call: TRBD2 (5 bases). Germline CDR1 is MGHDK and CDR2 is SYGVNS. V was clipped by 4 bases and J by 4 bases, with 8 bases between them. CDR3 size: 12 residues. The CDR3 loop reads CASSVGSYEQYF. The CDR3 DNA sequence: TGTGCCAGCAGTGTAGGGAGTTACGAGCAGTACTTC.

The chain employs TRBV5-5 and TRBJ1-5, with D unclear. The CDR3 consists of 15 residues. Germline V gives CDR1 SGHKS, CDR2 YYEKEE (reference sequence). V was pared by 3 bases and J by 3 bases, with 13 bases between. The CDR3 loop is CASSWRGGHNQPQHF. The DNA of the CDR3 is TGTGCCAGCAGCTGGCGGGGAGGGCACAATCAGCCCCAGCATTTT.

This clone has only one observation. The V gene is TRBV5-1, the J gene TRBJ2-7; D possibly corresponds to TRBD2 (5 bases). The CDR3 spans 15 residues. Looked up from germline, CDR1 is SGHRS and CDR2 is YFSETQ. Trimming shortened V by 0 bases and J by 3 bases, and 13 bases separated the two germline ends. The CDR3 protein is CASSLAGSRSYEQYF. The CDR3 bases are TGCGCCAGCAGCTTGGCGGGATCTCGCAGCTACGAGCAGTACTTC.

The genes are TRBV7-9 and TRBJ2-3; D gene uncertain. V was shortened by 2 bases and J by 7 bases, with 7 bases between the two germline ends. CDR1 is SEHNR and CDR2 is FQNEAQ in the germline V gene (reference sequence). This CDR3 spans 12 amino acids. CDR3 region: CASSLSSYTQYF. The CDR3 nucleotides read TGTGCCAGCAGCTTATCGTCATATACGCAGTATTTT. The variable domain in full, with the rest retrieved from reference TRBV7-9 and TRBJ2-3, is DTGVSQNPRHKITKRGQNVTFRCDPISEHNRLYWYRQTLGQGPEFLTYFQNEAQLEKSRLLSDRFSAERPKGSFSTLEIQRTEQGDSAMYLCASSLSSYTQYFGPGTRLTVL.

The chain couples TRBV4-2 to TRBJ2-2; 8 bases agree with TRBD1. Trimming took 3 bases from V and 0 from J; bases not matched to a gene: 6. Germline values: CDR1 LGHNA, CDR2 YNFKEQ. This CDR3 contains 17 residues. CDR3 DNA sequence: TGTGCCAGCAGCCACCCTCAGGGGGCGGCGAACACCGGGGAGCTGTTTTTT. Translating gives CASSHPQGAANTGELFF.

V is TRBV10-2 and J is TRBJ2-7; D ambiguous. The CDR3 loop spans 13 amino acids. Germline lookup yields CDR1 WSHSY and CDR2 SAAADI. Trimming removed 3 bases at V and 6 bases at J, with 12 bases between. CDR3 DNA: TGCGCCAGCAGTGAAAATCCGGGTTCCGAGCAGTACTTC. As protein: CASSENPGSEQYF.

The J gene is TRBJ1-5, the V gene TRBV6-1; TRBD1 agrees at 7 bases. The V gene end was trimmed by 3 bases and the J gene end by 9 bases; junction bases not matched to a gene: 8. Germline assignment: CDR1 MNHNS and CDR2 SASEGT. The CDR3 is 14 amino acids. The CDR3 DNA reads as TGTGCCAGCAGTGACAGGCAGGGGGATCGGCCCCAGCATTTT. Amino acid sequence: CASSDRQGDRPQHF.

This clone was observed a handful of times. V is TRBV9 and J is TRBJ1-1, with D unclear. Germline CDR1 SGDLS, CDR2 YYNGEE. The CDR3 loop spans 13 amino acids. Trimming took off 2 bases at V and 2 bases at J, with 7 bases between the two ends. The CDR3, as DNA: TGTGCCAGCAGCGTGCAGGTCAACACTGAAGCTTTCTTT. Translated: CASSVQVNTEAFF. The full variable domain, completed using reference TRBV9 and TRBJ1-1, is DSGVTQTPKHLITATGQRVTLRCSPRSGDLSVYWYQQSLDQGLQFLIQYYNGEERAKGNILERFSAQQFPDLHSELNLSSLELGDSALYFCASSVQVNTEAFFGQGTRLTVV.

This clone occurred a few times. The J gene is TRBJ2-2, the V gene TRBV30, with TRBD1 as a possible D gene (6 bases). Trimming shortened V by 3 bases and J by 5 bases, and 19 bases separated the two germline ends. The CDR3 covers 16 residues. CDR1 GTSNPN and CDR2 SVGIG come from the germline V gene (reference sequence). The CDR3 nucleotides read TGTGCCTGGAGCCCCTTAGGCAGGGGCGGAACCGGGGAGCTGTTTTTT. It specifies CAWSPLGRGGTGELFF.

This sequence joins TRBV12-5 and TRBJ1-5, with D unresolved. The V end lost 6 bases, the J end lost 0 bases, and 18 bases lay between the germline ends. CDR1 is LGHNT, CDR2 FRNRAP, per germline. This CDR3 has 17 amino acids. CDR3 DNA sequence: TGTGCTAGTGGCTCCGACAAGGGAGGGTATAGCAATCAGCCCCAGCATTTT. As protein: CASGSDKGGYSNQPQHF.

V and J are TRBV9 and TRBJ1-2; D possibly corresponds to TRBD1 (6 bases). CDR1 and CDR2 (germline): SGDLS, YYNGEE. Trimming left V 0 bases short and J 7 bases short, with 16 bases between. The CDR3 spans 15 residues. CDR3 DNA: TGTGCCAGCAGCGTAGCGGACAGATTACGCGGTGGCTACACCTTC. Protein sequence: CASSVADRLRGGYTF.

The chain combines TRBV6-5 with TRBJ1-2; no reliable D call. Germline CDR1 MNHEY, CDR2 SVGAGI. V was cut by 8 bases and J by 2 bases, with 12 bases left in between. CDR3 size: 13 residues. The DNA for the CDR3 is TGTGCCAGCCGTCGGGCCGCGAACTATGGCTACACCTTC. Its translation: CASRRAANYGYTF.

The rearrangement joins TRBV2 to TRBJ1-3; 10 bases align to TRBD1. CDR1 is SNHLY, CDR2 FYNNEI, per germline. V lost 5 bases and J lost 3; bases outside the gene matches: 4. The CDR3 sequence is 15 residues long. CDR3 sequence (DNA): TGTGCCAGCAGTCGGACAGGGGGATTTGGAAACACCATATATTTT. Its protein product is CASSRTGGFGNTIYF.

This chain joins TRBV15 and TRBJ2-7; weak D call: TRBD1 (5 bases). This CDR3 is built from 13 residues. Trimming cost V 3 bases and J 3 bases, with 9 bases left between them. From germline, CDR1 is LNHNV and CDR2 YYDKDF (reference sequence). CDR3 sequence (DNA): TGTGCCACCAGCAGGGACACCTTCTACGAGCAGTACTTC. Translation: CATSRDTFYEQYF. The whole variable domain, remainder taken from reference TRBV15 and TRBJ2-7, is DAMVIQNPRYQVTQFGKPVTLSCSQTLNHNVMYWYQQKSSQAPKLLFHYYDKDFNNEADTPDNFQSRRPNTSFCFLDIRSPGLGDTAMYLCATSRDTFYEQYFGPGTRLTVT.

V is TRBV11-2 and J is TRBJ2-1; maybe TRBD1 (5 bases). Germline CDR1 SGHAT, CDR2 FQNNGV. This CDR3 comprises 15 residues. With 4 bases removed from V and 7 bases from J, the gap between germline ends came to 17 bases. The CDR3 loop is CASSSFRDLKNEQFF. The CDR3 coding sequence is TGTGCCAGCAGCTCCTTCAGGGATTTGAAGAATGAGCAGTTCTTC.

The chain couples TRBV18 to TRBJ1-2; possibly TRBD1 for D (6 bases). The germline V gene has CDR1 KGHSH and CDR2 LQKENI. V lost 6 bases and J 6 bases, leaving 14 bases between the germline ends. CDR3 length: 13 amino acids. CDR3 loop: CASSKGRGDGYTF. The CDR3 DNA is TGTGCCAGCTCGAAGGGCAGGGGTGATGGCTACACCTTC.

The V gene is TRBV5-5, the J gene TRBJ1-2, with unresolved D. Looked up from germline, CDR1 is SGHKS and CDR2 is YYEKEE (reference sequence). Trimming took off 0 bases at V and 2 bases at J, with 14 bases between the two ends. This CDR3 has 16 residues. This CDR3 is CASSLAPGRRNYGYTF. Written as DNA, the CDR3 is TGTGCCAGCAGCTTGGCCCCGGGCCGCAGGAACTATGGCTACACCTTC.